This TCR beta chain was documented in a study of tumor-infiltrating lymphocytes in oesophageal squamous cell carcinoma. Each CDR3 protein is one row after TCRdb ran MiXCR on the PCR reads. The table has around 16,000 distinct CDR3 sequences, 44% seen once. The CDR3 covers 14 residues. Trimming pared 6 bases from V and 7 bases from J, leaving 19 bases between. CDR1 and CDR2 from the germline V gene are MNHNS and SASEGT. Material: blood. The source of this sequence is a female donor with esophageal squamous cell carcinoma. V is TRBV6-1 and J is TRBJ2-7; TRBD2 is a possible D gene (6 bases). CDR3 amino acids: CASRNLGGYSEQYF. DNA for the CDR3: TGTGCCAGCAGAAACCTAGGAGGGTACAGTGAGCAGTACTTC.